This T cell receptor beta chain stems from a study of Graves' ophthalmopathy and Graves' hyperthyroidism. CAS ≥3, NOSPECS ≥4, moderate-to-severe activity and duration under 3 months marked donors with ophthalmopathy. Patients were excluded if they had other autoimmune diseases or uncontrolled infections, and likewise if pregnancy or lactation applied. RNA transcripts were the template, and TCR beta CDR3 regions were amplified from them. HTBI-primed RT-PCR formed the first round, and a multiplex PCR formed the second. TCRdb re-analysed the multiplex PCR reads in MiXCR, keeping a single row per CDR3 protein. Among roughly 700,000 distinct CDR3 sequences listed, around 40% were seen once. Germline V gene sequence: CDR1 SNHLY, CDR2 FYNNEI. The CDR3 has 15 amino acids. In the case of this clonotype: The target antigen is unknown. A junction end diverges from the germline sequence, so it may reflect a read error.

General study points: Among thyroid clonotypes expanded above 0.001 frequency, most also appeared in blood. Ophthalmopathy could be told apart from stable hyperthyroidism by a 13-signature model (87.88% sensitivity, over 65% specificity).

The clonotype was recovered from an adult man with Graves' ophthalmopathy. This chain links TRBV2 with TRBJ2-2, with 8 positions matching TRBD2. The sample comprised peripheral blood. CDR3 sequence reads: CATSGSGGRTGELFF. The CDR3 DNA sequence: TGTGCCACCAGTGGATCGGGGGGGAGGACCGGGGAGCTGTTTTTT. Variable domain in full (rest from reference TRBV2 and TRBJ2-2): EPEVTQTPSHQVTQMGQEVILRCVPISNHLYFYWYRQILGQKVEFLVSFYNNEISEKSEIFDDQFSVERPDGSNFTLKIRSTKLEDSAMYFCATSGSGGRTGELFFGEGSRLTVL.